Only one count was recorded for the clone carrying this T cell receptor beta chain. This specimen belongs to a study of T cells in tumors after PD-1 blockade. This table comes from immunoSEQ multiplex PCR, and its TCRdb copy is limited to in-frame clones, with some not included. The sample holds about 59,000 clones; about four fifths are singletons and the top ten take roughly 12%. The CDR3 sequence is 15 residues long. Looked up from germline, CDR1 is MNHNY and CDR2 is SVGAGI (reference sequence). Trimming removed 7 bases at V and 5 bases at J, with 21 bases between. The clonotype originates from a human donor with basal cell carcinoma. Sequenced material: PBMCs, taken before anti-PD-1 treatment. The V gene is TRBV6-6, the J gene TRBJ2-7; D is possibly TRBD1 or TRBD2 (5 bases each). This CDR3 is CASILTGAPSDEQYF. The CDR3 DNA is TGTGCCAGCATCCTAACCGGGGCACCGAGCGACGAGCAGTACTTC.